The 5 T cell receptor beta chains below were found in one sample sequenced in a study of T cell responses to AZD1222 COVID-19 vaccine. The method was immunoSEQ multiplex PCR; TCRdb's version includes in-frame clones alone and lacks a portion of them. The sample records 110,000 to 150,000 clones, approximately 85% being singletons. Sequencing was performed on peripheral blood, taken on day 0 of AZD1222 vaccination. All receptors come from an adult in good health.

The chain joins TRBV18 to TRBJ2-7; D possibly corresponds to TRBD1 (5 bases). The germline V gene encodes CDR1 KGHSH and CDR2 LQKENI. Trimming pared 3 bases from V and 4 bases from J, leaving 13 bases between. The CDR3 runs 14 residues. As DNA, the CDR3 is TGTGCCAGCTCACCTCAACACACAGGTTACGAGCAGTACTTC. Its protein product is CASSPQHTGYEQYF.

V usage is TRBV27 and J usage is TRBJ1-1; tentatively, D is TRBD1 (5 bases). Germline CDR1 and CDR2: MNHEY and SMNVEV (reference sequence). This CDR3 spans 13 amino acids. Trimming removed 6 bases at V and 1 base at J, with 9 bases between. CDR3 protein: CASSAGWNTEAFF. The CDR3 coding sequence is TGTGCCAGCAGCGCAGGGTGGAACACTGAAGCTTTCTTT.

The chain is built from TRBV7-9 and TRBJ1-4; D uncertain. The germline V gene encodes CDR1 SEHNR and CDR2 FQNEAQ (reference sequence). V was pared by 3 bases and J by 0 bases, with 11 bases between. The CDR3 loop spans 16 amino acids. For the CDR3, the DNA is TGTGCCAGCAGCTTTCCCCTAGGAGCAACTAATGAAAAACTGTTTTTT. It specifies CASSFPLGATNEKLFF. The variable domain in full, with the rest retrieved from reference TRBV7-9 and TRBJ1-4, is DTGVSQNPRHKITKRGQNVTFRCDPISEHNRLYWYRQTLGQGPEFLTYFQNEAQLEKSRLLSDRFSAERPKGSFSTLEIQRTEQGDSAMYLCASSFPLGATNEKLFFGSGTQLSVL.

As DNA, the CDR3 is TGTGCCAGCAGCTTAGTCCGGGGTGGAGATACGCAGTATTTT. It translates to CASSLVRGGDTQYF. The genes are TRBV7-2 and TRBJ2-3, with D possibly matching TRBD2 (5 bases). Germline V lookup: CDR1 SGHTA, CDR2 FQGNSA. This CDR3 has 14 residues. Trimming left V 1 base short and J 5 bases short, with 10 bases between.

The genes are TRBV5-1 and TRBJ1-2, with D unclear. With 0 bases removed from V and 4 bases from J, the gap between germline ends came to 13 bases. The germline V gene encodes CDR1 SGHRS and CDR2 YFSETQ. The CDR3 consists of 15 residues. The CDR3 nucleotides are TGCGCCAGCAGCTTGGCCAGTGGCTCAATCTATGGCTACACCTTC. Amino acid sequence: CASSLASGSIYGYTF. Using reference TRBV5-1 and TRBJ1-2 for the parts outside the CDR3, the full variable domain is KAGVTQTPRYLIKTRGQQVTLSCSPISGHRSVSWYQQTPGQGLQFLFEYFSETQRNKGNFPGRFSGRQFSNSRSEMNVSTLELGDSALYLCASSLASGSIYGYTFGSGTRLTVV.